The 3 T cell receptor beta chains below come from one sample, sequenced in a study of T cells after yellow fever vaccination. TCRdb itself ran the 5' RACE reads through MiXCR, one entry per CDR3 protein. The table lists approximately 260,000 distinct CDR3 sequences, roughly 4.8% of them singletons. The source was CD4+ T cells sorted from PBMCs, collected on the day of the yellow fever booster vaccination. These receptors all come from a man aged 18-30 years who received the YFV17D yellow fever vaccine.

This clonotype has just a few counts. The chain recombines TRBV6-5 with TRBJ1-3; D gene uncertain. There are 13 residues in the CDR3. CDR1 is MNHEY and CDR2 is SVGAGI in the germline V gene. The V gene lost 5 bases and the J gene lost 8 bases, with 13 bases spanning the gap. CDR3 protein: CASSPAGVDTIYF. The CDR3 coding sequence is TGTGCCAGCAGTCCCGCGGGTGTGGACACCATATATTTT.

The rearrangement joins TRBV7-2 to TRBJ2-3; TRBD1 aligns across 7 bases. This CDR3 region has 17 residues. After removal of 5 bases from V and 0 bases from J, the junction contained 11 bases not matched to a gene. Germline assignment: CDR1 SGHTA and CDR2 FQGNSA. In DNA form, the CDR3 reads TGTGCCAGCAGCCGACCCCGACAGGGAACTAGCACAGATACGCAGTATTTT. Translating gives CASSRPRQGTSTDTQYF. Together with reference TRBV7-2 and TRBJ2-3, the CDR3 gives the full variable domain: GAGVSQSPSNKVTEKGKDVELRCDPISGHTALYWYRQSLGQGLEFLIYFQGNSAPDKSGLPSDRFSAERTGGSVSTLTIQRTQQEDSAVYLCASSRPRQGTSTDTQYFGPGTRLTVL.

V usage is TRBV10-1 and J usage is TRBJ2-7, with D tentatively TRBD2 (6 bases). The V gene lost 3 bases and the J gene lost 7 bases, with 10 bases spanning the gap. Germline lookup yields CDR1 WNHNN and CDR2 SYGVQD (reference sequence). This CDR3 spans 12 amino acids. The CDR3 spells CASSEFRGEQYF. As DNA, the CDR3 is TGCGCCAGCAGTGAATTCCGGGGGGAGCAGTACTTC.